These 12 T cell receptor beta chains originate from one sample sequenced in a study of molecular identifiers for immune sequencing clone quantification. MiXCR, applied by TCRdb to the PCR reads, yields one record per CDR3 protein. The profile shows about 640,000 distinct CDR3 sequences, about 20% of them singletons. The sample consisted of naive CD8+ T cells from blood, with Jurkat cell RNA spiked in. The subset: FACS-sorted CD8+CD4-CCR7+CD45RA+ naive T cells. Source of these receptors: a human donor in good health. Some libraries in this study had Jurkat cell RNA spiked in.

This clonotype was seen a handful of times. J is TRBJ1-5 and V is TRBV11-2, with D unclear. CDR1 and CDR2 from the germline V gene are SGHAT and FQNNGV. The CDR3 contains 13 residues. The V end was cut by 0 bases, the J end by 5 bases, with 5 bases between. The CDR3: CASSLDRYQPQHF. The CDR3 nucleotides read TGTGCCAGCAGCTTAGACAGGTATCAGCCCCAGCATTTT.

This chain links TRBV14 with TRBJ2-5; 11 nucleotides agree with TRBD2. The CDR3 loop spans 19 amino acids. Germline-derived CDR1 and CDR2 are SGHDN and FVKESK. J was trimmed by 5 bases and V by 3 bases; bases with no gene match: 17. CDR3 protein: CASSHPGQLAGGPGETQYF. Written as DNA, the CDR3 is TGTGCCAGCAGCCACCCCGGCCAGCTAGCGGGAGGTCCTGGGGAGACCCAGTACTTC.

This clonotype was picked up many times. The chain carries TRBV5-5 and TRBJ2-3; 10 bases line up with TRBD2. Trimming took 0 bases from V and 2 from J; bases not matched to a gene: 6. Germline CDR1 reads SGHKS; CDR2 reads YYEKEE (reference sequence). The CDR3 sequence is 17 residues long. In nucleotides, the CDR3 is TGTGCCAGCAGCTTGGTTTTTAGCGGGGGGCCCACAGATACGCAGTATTTT. As protein: CASSLVFSGGPTDTQYF.

This clonotype was seen repeatedly, ten times or more. The chain joins TRBV25-1 to TRBJ2-3; the D is unclear. The CDR3 covers 15 residues. V was pared by 0 bases and J by 0 bases, with 7 bases between. Germline V gene lookup returns CDR1 MGHDK and CDR2 SYGVNS. This CDR3 reads CASSEYTASTDTQYF. In DNA, the CDR3 is TGTGCCAGCAGTGAATACACCGCTAGCACAGATACGCAGTATTTT.

In this sample, this clonotype turned up many times. V is TRBV19 and J is TRBJ1-4; TRBD1 matches at 8 bases. Germline assignment: CDR1 LNHDA and CDR2 SQIVND (reference sequence). CDR3 length equals 15 residues. V lost 5 bases and J lost 15; bases outside the gene matches: 17. CDR3: CASSPKRAPQGVLFF. CDR3 sequence (DNA): TGTGCCAGTAGTCCGAAGAGGGCACCACAGGGGGTTTTGTTTTTT.

This clonotype was seen more than once but under ten times. The gene calls are TRBV13 and TRBJ2-2; a possible D gene is TRBD1 (6 bases). V lost 5 bases and J 6 bases, leaving 10 bases between the germline ends. This CDR3 has 13 residues. Germline values: CDR1 PRHDT, CDR2 FYEKMQ (reference sequence). Here the CDR3 DNA reads TGTGCCAGCAGCCAACAGGGCGCCGGGGAGCTGTTTTTT. Translation: CASSQQGAGELFF.

This clonotype has only a few counts. This could be a read error, since a much larger clone is one nucleotide away. This sequence joins TRBV20-1 and TRBJ1-2; D gene uncertain. CDR1 DFQATT and CDR2 SNEGSKA come from the germline V gene (reference sequence). The CDR3 length is 14 residues. This chain's CDR3 is CSARSSDSGYGYAF. CDR3 DNA: TGCAGTGCTAGATCTTCCGACTCAGGCTATGGCTACGCCTTC.

This clonotype was observed a handful of times. This chain connects TRBV12-5 to TRBJ1-2; TRBD1 might be the D (6 bases). CDR1 is LGHNT and CDR2 is FRNRAP in the germline V gene. This CDR3 is built from 14 residues. V lost 0 bases and J lost 6, with 11 bases in between. The CDR3 sequence is CASGLVQGEDGYTF. In DNA form, the CDR3 reads TGTGCTAGTGGTTTGGTACAGGGTGAAGATGGCTACACCTTC.

A note on this clonotype: Being one base from a much bigger clone, this may be a read error. The rearrangement joins TRBV27 to TRBJ2-7; D gene ambiguous. The CDR3 contains 15 residues. V lost 5 bases to trimming and J lost 3 bases, with 17 bases between them. Germline CDR1 MNHEY, CDR2 SMNVEV (reference sequence). The CDR3 bases are TGTGCCAGCAGTCTTAGGTCCGGCCCCATCTACGAGCAGTACTTC. Protein product: CASSLRSGPIYEQYF.

This clonotype has only a few counts. The rearrangement joins TRBV12-3 or TRBV12-4 to TRBJ2-3; 10 bases fit TRBD2. Trimming at V came to 7 bases and at J to 0 bases, leaving 4 bases not matched to a gene. The CDR3 length is 15 residues. CDR3 residues: CASTGLAESTDTQYF. CDR3 nucleotide sequence: TGTGCCAGCACCGGACTAGCGGAGAGCACAGATACGCAGTATTTT.

This clonotype was picked up many times. The V gene is TRBV7-9, the J gene TRBJ1-6; D is uncertain. Germline V gives CDR1 SEHNR, CDR2 FQNEAQ (reference sequence). The CDR3 consists of 13 residues. V was trimmed by 5 bases and J by 14 bases, leaving 16 bases between them. The CDR3 DNA reads TGTGCCAGCAGCCTCGTGAACGACCTCACCCTCCACTTT. It yields the protein CASSLVNDLTLHF.

Ten or more counts support this clonotype. This chain joins TRBV7-9 and TRBJ1-1; D gene unclear. V dropped 4 bases and J dropped 2 bases, with 5 bases sitting between them. Germline loops: CDR1 SEHNR, CDR2 FQNEAQ (reference sequence). The CDR3 is 12 amino acids. The CDR3 loop reads CASSSYNTEAFF. Written as DNA, the CDR3 is TGTGCCAGCAGCTCCTACAACACTGAAGCTTTCTTT.